The sequence of this T cell receptor beta chain was determined in a study of identifying expanded T cells in peripheral blood. The data were produced by immunoSEQ multiplex PCR, yet TCRdb's version contains in-frame clones alone and is incomplete. The sample has about 100,000 clones, about 83% seen once. Healthy donors had no documented immune events, such as infections, while sampled. Study-wide results and caveats: Differentially abundant clones: around 1.2 between replicates, about 16 at approximately two weeks, less than 25 at four.

V was shortened by 0 bases and J by 5 bases, with 16 bases between the two germline ends. Germline V CDR1 and CDR2: MNHEY, SVGAGI. The CDR3 covers 16 residues. Details on this clone: No antigen is known for it.

Sequences were obtained from blood. This rearrangement joins TRBV6-5 to TRBJ1-2; possible D gene TRBD1, 6 bases. The source is a person aged 18-69 years in good health. CDR3 coding DNA: TGTGCCAGCAGTTACTCAGGGGGGGCTGAAGGGTATGGCTACACCTTC. Protein product: CASSYSGGAEGYGYTF.